A few counts support the clone carrying this T cell receptor beta chain. Its antigen is not identified. The CDR3 length is 15 residues. CDR1 and CDR2 from the germline V gene are SGHTA and FQGNSA. V was trimmed by 5 bases and J by 0 bases, leaving 11 bases between them. The data were obtained in a study of T cells after yellow fever vaccination. Study results and limitations: A large majority of primary-vaccination clones showed up again after the booster (approximately 95% CD4, 75% to 90% CD8). Within FACS-sorted repertoires, abundant clonotypes contaminating from the bulk population could be present.

For TCR, cDNA came from 5'RACE template switching, which added a universal primer site and UMIs. TCRdb processed the 5' RACE reads anew with MiXCR; each CDR3 protein has one entry. The sample consists of 300,000 to 400,000 distinct CDR3 sequences, more than 5.5% of them appearing once. This rearrangement joins TRBV7-2 to TRBJ2-1; a weak D match, TRBD2 (5 bases). This TCR derives from a man aged 25 to 40 who received the YFV17D yellow fever vaccine. This specimen was PBMCs, taken 5 days after the yellow fever booster vaccination. CDR3 nucleotide sequence: TGTGCCAGCAGCGAGGGTCATAGCTCCTACAATGAGCAGTTCTTC. This translates into CASSEGHSSYNEQFF.